What follows are 13 T cell receptor beta chains derived from one specimen sequenced in a study of shared clonotypes between healthy human individuals (dated by TCRdb to 2020 to 2022). Libraries were made using the immunoSEQ multiplex PCR assay. TCRdb limited this immuneACCESS table to in-frame rearrangements with V and J called. A share of clones is missing; checked studies link under half to unresolved V genes, and the rest is unexplained. This sample gives more than 450,000 clones in total; about four fifths of them show up just once. Jointly, the top ten make up roughly 13% of the sample. Sequencing was performed on PBMCs. Every receptor here comes from a woman between 35 and 50 years old in good health. Some clones in this sample may be carry-over from other donors' samples.

Written as DNA, the CDR3 is TGTGCCAGCAGCGTAGTGGCAGGGGTGACGAATGAGCAGTTCTTC. Amino acids: CASSVVAGVTNEQFF. V gene TRBV9 combines with J gene TRBJ2-1; D possibly corresponds to TRBD1 (6 bases). The CDR3 length is 15 residues. Germline V lookup: CDR1 SGDLS, CDR2 YYNGEE. V lost 0 bases to trimming and J lost 7 bases, with 14 bases between them.

The V call is TRBV4-1, the J call TRBJ2-4; 11 bases map to TRBD2. With 4 bases clipped from V and 6 bases from J, the junction kept 11 bases outside the gene matches. The CDR3 loop spans 17 amino acids. The germline CDR1 and CDR2 sequences are MGHRA and YSYEKL. CDR3 sequence: CASSRMGLAESGNIQYF. CDR3 DNA: TGCGCCAGCAGCCGCATGGGACTAGCGGAGTCCGGAAACATTCAGTACTTC.

The chain recombines TRBV30 with TRBJ2-1, with 9 bases fitting TRBD1. From germline, CDR1 is GTSNPN and CDR2 SVGIG (reference sequence). The V segment lost 5 bases and the J segment 2 bases; nucleotides outside the gene matches: 1. There are 13 residues in the CDR3. Here the CDR3 DNA reads TGTGCCTGGCGACAGGGGGCCTACAATGAGCAGTTCTTC. As protein: CAWRQGAYNEQFF. The variable domain in full, completed from reference TRBV30 and TRBJ2-1, reads SQTIHQWPATLVQPVGSPLSLECTVEGTSNPNLYWYRQAAGRGLQLLFYSVGIGQISSEVPQNLSASRPQDRQFILSSKKLLLSDSGFYLCAWRQGAYNEQFFGPGTRLTVL.

The chain combines TRBV27 with TRBJ2-7; 9 nucleotides match TRBD1. The length of the CDR3 is 13 residues. V dropped 6 bases and J dropped 6; count of bases not matched to a gene: 6. Germline CDR1 MNHEY, CDR2 SMNVEV (reference sequence). The CDR3 protein is CASRRTGEPEQYF. The CDR3 coding sequence is TGTGCCAGCAGGCGGACAGGGGAGCCCGAGCAGTACTTC.

V usage is TRBV29-1 and J usage is TRBJ2-1, with 10 bases that match TRBD2. The V gene end was trimmed by 3 bases and the J gene end by 9 bases; junction bases not matched to a gene: 5. Germline CDR1 reads SQVTM; CDR2 reads ANQGSEA. The CDR3 totals 13 residues. The CDR3, as DNA: TGCAGCGTTGACCGGACTAGCGGAGGTGAGCAGTTCTTC. Translated: CSVDRTSGGEQFF.

The V call is TRBV15, the J call TRBJ2-1, with 8 positions matching TRBD1. Germline CDR1 reads LNHNV; CDR2 reads YYDKDF (reference sequence). The V and J ends lost 1 base and 7 bases, in that order; junction bases with no gene match: 9. This CDR3 is 16 amino acids long. The CDR3 protein is CATSRGLQGAKNEQFF. DNA of the CDR3: TGTGCCACCAGCAGAGGGTTGCAGGGGGCGAAGAATGAGCAGTTCTTC.

J is TRBJ2-3 and V is TRBV9; weak D call: TRBD2 (5 bases). The V gene lost 3 bases and the J gene lost 5 bases, with 7 bases spanning the gap. The CDR3 runs to 12 residues. Germline CDR1 reads SGDLS; CDR2 reads YYNGEE. For the CDR3, the DNA is TGTGCCAGCAGCGCCCGGGGAGATACGCAGTATTTT. The encoded protein is CASSARGDTQYF.

The chain joins TRBV5-4 to TRBJ1-1; no firm D call. The germline gives CDR1 SGHNT, CDR2 YYREEE (reference sequence). CDR3 length: 14 residues. Trimming pared 0 bases from V and 5 bases from J, leaving 11 bases between. In DNA, the CDR3 is TGTGCCAGCAGCTTGGAGGCCCAGGCGACTGAAGCTTTCTTT. Protein product: CASSLEAQATEAFF.

The gene calls are TRBV6-6 and TRBJ2-2; maybe TRBD2 (6 bases). This CDR3 spans 16 amino acids. V was clipped by 2 bases and J by 7 bases, with 17 bases between them. The germline V gene encodes CDR1 MNHNY and CDR2 SVGAGI (reference sequence). For the CDR3, the DNA is TGTGCCAGCAGTTACGCGGAGCTTGAGGAGGGCGGGGAGCTGTTTTTT. Its protein product is CASSYAELEEGGELFF.

CDR3 amino acids: CASSLPGIEKLFF. CDR3 bases: TGTGCCAGCAGTTTACCGGGGATTGAAAAACTGTTTTTT. The chain joins TRBV28 to TRBJ1-4, with D uncertain. This CDR3 has 13 amino acids. Trimming shortened V by 2 bases and J by 7 bases, and 8 bases separated the two germline ends. Per the germline V gene, CDR1 is MDHEN and CDR2 is SYDVKM.

The table lists this clone with many counts. The V and J genes are TRBV5-6 and TRBJ2-2, with 11 positions matching TRBD1. J gave up 4 bases and V 6 bases, and 11 bases lay outside the gene matches. The CDR3 contains 17 residues. Per germline, CDR1 SGHDT and CDR2 YYEEEE. CDR3 sequence (DNA): TGTGCCAGCACCTTCCCGACCGGGACAGGGGGCACCGGGGAGCTGTTTTTT. Residues: CASTFPTGTGGTGELFF.

This chain joins TRBV15 and TRBJ1-3; D remains ambiguous. Per germline, CDR1 LNHNV and CDR2 YYDKDF (reference sequence). The CDR3 sequence is 15 residues long. Trimming removed 0 bases at V and 5 bases at J, with 11 bases between. CDR3 amino acids: CATSREEKVRNTIYF. CDR3 sequence (DNA): TGTGCCACCAGCAGAGAAGAGAAGGTTCGAAACACCATATATTTT.

This chain joins TRBV6-5 and TRBJ2-2, with a tentative D call TRBD2 (6 bases). The CDR3 has 15 amino acids. Looked up from germline, CDR1 is MNHEY and CDR2 is SVGAGI. The germline V and J ends were trimmed by 4 bases and 1 base, with 10 bases remaining between them. CDR3 DNA: TGTGCCAGCAGTTGGGCGGGGCTGAACACCGGGGAGCTGTTTTTT. This sequence encodes CASSWAGLNTGELFF.